Shown below are 30 T cell receptor beta chains from a single sample sequenced in a study of Tregs in tolerant kidney transplant recipients. No antigens are known for them. The assay was immunoSEQ multiplex PCR, and TCRdb's table has in-frame clones only and misses some. The repertoire holds 15,000 to 20,000 clones, less than 80% seen once, with more than 2.5% in the top ten. Source material: Tregs from blood cultured with allogeneic cells. These receptors were taken from a human donor in good health.

This clone has only a few counts. The CDR3 DNA follows: TGCGCCAGCAGCCAAGGGCTGGATCCACCAGAGACCCAGTACTTC. Translated: CASSQGLDPPETQYF. The chain couples TRBV4-1 to TRBJ2-5; no clear D gene. V shed 1 base and J shed 4 bases, with 13 bases lying between them. CDR3 size: 15 residues. Germline V CDR1 and CDR2: MGHRA, YSYEKL.

This chain joins TRBV5-4 and TRBJ2-3; 16 positions match TRBD2. Trimming at V came to 0 bases and at J to 7 bases, leaving 11 bases not matched to a gene. Germline V gene sequence: CDR1 SGHNT, CDR2 YYREEE (reference sequence). The CDR3 runs to 19 residues. The CDR3 protein is CASSLVGLAGGPSVHTQYF. Here the CDR3 DNA reads TGTGCCAGCAGCTTGGTGGGACTAGCGGGGGGGCCCTCTGTACATACGCAGTATTTT.

V usage is TRBV7-3 and J usage is TRBJ1-3, with D hard to call. The CDR3 extends over 13 amino acids. Germline CDR1 is SGHTA and CDR2 is FQGTGA. The ends were cut back, 8 bases at V and 6 bases at J, with 14 bases in the middle. The CDR3 sequence is CASQMSSSNTIYF. DNA for the CDR3: TGTGCCAGCCAGATGAGCAGTTCAAACACCATATATTTT.

The J gene is TRBJ1-1, the V gene TRBV7-2; TRBD1 is a possible D gene (5 bases). V was trimmed by 2 bases and J by 2 bases, leaving 12 bases between them. The CDR3 spans 15 residues. Germline-derived CDR1 and CDR2 are SGHTA and FQGNSA. The CDR3 region is CASSLWGTENTEAFF. CDR3 coding DNA: TGTGCCAGCAGCTTATGGGGCACCGAAAACACTGAAGCTTTCTTT.

The chain couples TRBV6-6 to TRBJ2-7; D is unresolved. CDR1 MNHNY and CDR2 SVGAGI come from the germline V gene (reference sequence). This CDR3 contains 15 residues. Between the trimmed V and J ends, which lost 4 bases and 4 bases, there was a span of 17 bases. CDR3 nucleotide sequence: TGTGCCAGCAGTTCCCGCCCTTTCGGGTCTTACGAGCAGTACTTC. As protein: CASSSRPFGSYEQYF.

This clone was seen at least ten times. J is TRBJ2-1 and V is TRBV6-1; 10 bases fit TRBD2. This CDR3 has 13 residues. Germline trimming cut 10 bases from V and 10 bases from J; bases unmatched to any gene: 10. Looked up from germline, CDR1 is MNHNS and CDR2 is SASEGT. This chain's CDR3 is CANKREGAREQFF. For the CDR3, the DNA is TGTGCCAACAAGCGGGAGGGAGCGAGGGAGCAGTTCTTC.

The J gene is TRBJ1-2, the V gene TRBV13; no reliable D call. Germline-derived CDR1 and CDR2 are PRHDT and FYEKMQ (reference sequence). This CDR3 is built from 14 residues. Trimming left V 7 bases short and J 6 bases short, with 18 bases between. CDR3 DNA: TGTGCCAGCACCGACGAGGTGGGTCTCGATGGCTACACCTTC. Translating gives CASTDEVGLDGYTF.

The V gene is TRBV5-1, the J gene TRBJ2-1; 12 bases match TRBD2. Trimming removed 3 bases from V and 7 bases from J; junction bases left unmatched: 5. CDR3 length equals 15 residues. Germline V gene lookup returns CDR1 SGHRS and CDR2 YFSETQ. The CDR3 reads CASSSSGRGGNEQFF. CDR3 nucleotide sequence: TGCGCCAGCAGCTCTAGCGGGAGGGGAGGTAATGAGCAGTTCTTC.

In this sample, this clone turned up a few times. The V and J genes are TRBV4-1 and TRBJ2-7; 7 positions agree with TRBD1. This CDR3 comprises 16 residues. V dropped 0 bases and J dropped 5; count of bases not matched to a gene: 10. CDR1 is MGHRA and CDR2 is YSYEKL in the germline V gene. The CDR3 here is CASSQDAGTETNEQYF. The CDR3 DNA sequence: TGCGCCAGCAGCCAAGACGCCGGGACAGAGACTAACGAGCAGTACTTC.

In its sample, this clone was seen a few times. DNA of the CDR3: TGTGCCAGCAGCGGGCCCTATGGCTACACCTTC. Translated, it gives CASSGPYGYTF. This chain uses TRBV9 with TRBJ1-2, with D uncertain. This CDR3 is 11 amino acids long. The V gene's germline CDR1 is SGDLS and CDR2 YYNGEE. Trimming shortened V by 3 bases and J by 4 bases, and 4 bases separated the two germline ends.

The CDR3 sequence: CASSLRSEQFF. The CDR3 coding sequence is TGTGCCAGCAGCTTGCGCAGTGAGCAGTTCTTC. The rearrangement uses TRBV5-4 and TRBJ2-1; no firm D call. V was cut by 1 base and J by 9 bases, with 5 bases left in between. The CDR3 sequence is 11 residues long. Germline CDR1 is SGHNT and CDR2 is YYREEE (reference sequence). Full variable domain (remainder filled in from reference TRBV5-4 and TRBJ2-1): ETGVTQSPTHLIKTRGQQVTLRCSSQSGHNTVSWYQQALGQGPQFIFQYYREEENGRGNFPPRFSGLQFPNYSSELNVNALELDDSALYLCASSLRSEQFFGPGTRLTVL.

Turning to this clone: Sequence at one end of the junction differs from germline and may be a read error. This chain uses TRBV11-3 with TRBJ1-1; 7 nucleotides align to TRBD1. The length of the CDR3 is 16 residues. Germline values: CDR1 SGHNT, CDR2 YENEEA. CDR3 residues: CASSSRSGTVNIEAFF. CDR3 sequence (DNA): TGTGCCAGCAGCTCTCGTTCCGGGACAGTGAACATTGAAGCTTTCTTT.

The chain employs TRBV30 and TRBJ2-5, with TRBD1 matching over 7 bases. V trimming: 3 bases; J trimming: 7 bases; junction bases outside the gene matches: 11. Germline values: CDR1 GTSNPN, CDR2 SVGIG (reference sequence). The CDR3 covers 14 residues. The CDR3 DNA sequence: TGTGCCTGGAGCCCGGGACAGACTTGGGGGACCCAGTACTTC. This sequence encodes CAWSPGQTWGTQYF.

This chain links TRBV14 with TRBJ2-2; D possibly matches TRBD1 or TRBD2 (6 bases each). The CDR3 is 15 residues long. Germline V CDR1 and CDR2: SGHDN, FVKESK. Between the trimmed V and J ends, which lost 4 bases and 5 bases, there was a span of 14 bases. The CDR3 DNA is TGTGCCAGCAGCCCATTCGGGGGCGCGACCGGGGAGCTGTTTTTT. Translation: CASSPFGGATGELFF.

The V and J genes are TRBV28 and TRBJ2-7; D not resolved. CDR1 is MDHEN and CDR2 is SYDVKM in the germline V gene. This CDR3 spans 14 amino acids. V gave up 0 bases and J gave up 1 base, with 7 bases separating them. Here the CDR3 DNA reads TGTGCCAGCAGTTTATGGCCTCGGTCCTACGAGCAGTACTTC. Translating it yields CASSLWPRSYEQYF.

The chain combines TRBV14 with TRBJ2-5, with D perhaps being TRBD1 or TRBD2 (5 bases each). V lost 2 bases to trimming and J lost 5 bases, with 15 bases between them. The CDR3 has 15 amino acids. Germline V gene lookup returns CDR1 SGHDN and CDR2 FVKESK. The CDR3 DNA sequence: TGTGCCAGCAGCCAAAACCGAGGGGTATCGGAGACCCAGTACTTC. It encodes CASSQNRGVSETQYF.

The rearrangement links TRBV5-1 to TRBJ1-5; D is ambiguous. The CDR3 consists of 13 residues. The germline gives CDR1 SGHRS, CDR2 YFSETQ. Trimming pared 1 base from V and 2 bases from J, leaving 4 bases between. The CDR3, as DNA: TGCGCCAGCAGCTTGCAGGGCAATCAGCCCCAGCATTTT. As protein: CASSLQGNQPQHF.

This chain links TRBV11-2 with TRBJ2-7; 10 positions agree with TRBD2. Trimming cost V 4 bases and J 7 bases; bases outside gene matches: 10. CDR1 is SGHAT, CDR2 FQNNGV, per germline. This CDR3 spans 15 amino acids. CDR3 region: CASSSTSGLAREQYF. The CDR3 DNA reads TGTGCCAGCAGCTCGACCTCGGGACTAGCGAGGGAGCAGTACTTC.

This clone has just a few counts. This rearrangement joins TRBV6-6 to TRBJ2-3; the match to TRBD2 covers 9 bases. Germline lookup yields CDR1 MNHNY and CDR2 SVGAGI (reference sequence). The CDR3 is 14 amino acids. Trimming removed 7 bases from V and 6 bases from J; junction bases left unmatched: 8. CDR3 amino acids: CASISGTSRDTQYF. The CDR3, as DNA: TGTGCCAGCATATCTGGGACTAGCCGTGATACGCAGTATTTT.

The rearrangement uses TRBV11-2 and TRBJ2-5, with TRBD1 matching over 9 bases. The V segment lost 5 bases and the J segment 5 bases; nucleotides outside the gene matches: 9. Per germline, CDR1 SGHAT and CDR2 FQNNGV. This CDR3 has 15 residues. The CDR3 loop is CASSRLQGAWETQYF. The CDR3 DNA reads TGTGCCAGCAGCCGACTACAGGGGGCTTGGGAGACCCAGTACTTC.

This clone was seen once. The CDR3 DNA reads as TGCGGTTTCTGGCAGAGGGGGACCCAGTACTTC. Translation: CGFWQRGTQYF. The chain has TRBV20-1 and TRBJ2-5; either TRBD1 or TRBD2 may supply D (5 bases each). The CDR3 runs 11 residues. Per the germline V gene, CDR1 is DFQATT and CDR2 is SNEGSKA (reference sequence).

In its sample, this clone was seen a few times. The chain couples TRBV5-1 to TRBJ2-1, with 8 bases identical to TRBD2. Germline V gene lookup returns CDR1 SGHRS and CDR2 YFSETQ. The CDR3 contains 20 residues. V trimming: 4 bases; J trimming: 2 bases; junction bases outside the gene matches: 20. As DNA, the CDR3 is TGCGCCAGCAGCCCGAGGCCCACCCCCCATAGCGGGAATGCCTACAATGAGCAGTTCTTC. Its translation is CASSPRPTPHSGNAYNEQFF.

This chain links TRBV4-3 with TRBJ2-5; 7 bases are a match to TRBD2. The germline CDR1 and CDR2 sequences are LGHNA and YSLEER. The CDR3 is 15 residues long. After removal of 5 bases from V and 9 bases from J, the junction contained 15 bases not matched to a gene. In DNA, the CDR3 is TGCGCCAGCAGCGTCACTTCTCGGGGAGGGGATGCCCAGTACTTC. This sequence encodes CASSVTSRGGDAQYF.

This sequence joins TRBV2 and TRBJ2-7; no clear D. Germline CDR1 is SNHLY and CDR2 is FYNNEI. The CDR3 spans 11 residues. The V end lost 6 bases, the J end lost 2 bases, and 5 bases lay between the germline ends. CDR3 coding DNA: TGTGCCAGCAGGGTCGCCTACGAGCAGTACTTC. Protein: CASRVAYEQYF.

The V and J genes are TRBV18 and TRBJ1-2; maybe TRBD1 (6 bases). Germline values: CDR1 KGHSH, CDR2 LQKENI. Trimming shortened V by 2 bases and J by 8 bases, and 9 bases separated the two germline ends. The CDR3 runs 12 residues. The CDR3 loop reads CASSPDRSGYTF. The CDR3 DNA is TGTGCCAGCTCACCAGACAGGTCCGGCTACACCTTC.

J is TRBJ1-3 and V is TRBV5-1; D gene uncertain. Germline CDR1 SGHRS, CDR2 YFSETQ. This CDR3 region has 16 residues. V lost 2 bases to trimming and J lost 2 bases, with 14 bases between them. In DNA, the CDR3 is TGCGCCAGCAGCTTTGGAGGAACGGGCCCTGGAAACACCATATATTTT. Amino acids: CASSFGGTGPGNTIYF.

This clone qualifies as medium-sized. This rearrangement joins TRBV15 to TRBJ1-2; perhaps TRBD1 as D (5 bases). Germline lookup yields CDR1 LNHNV and CDR2 YYDKDF (reference sequence). Trimming took 0 bases from V and 6 from J, leaving 14 bases between them. CDR3 size: 15 residues. This CDR3 reads CATSRDRPGWDGYTF. DNA of the CDR3: TGTGCCACCAGCAGAGATCGGCCAGGGTGGGATGGCTACACCTTC. Based on the CDR3 plus reference TRBV15 and TRBJ1-2, the full variable domain is DAMVIQNPRYQVTQFGKPVTLSCSQTLNHNVMYWYQQKSSQAPKLLFHYYDKDFNNEADTPDNFQSRRPNTSFCFLDIRSPGLGDTAMYLCATSRDRPGWDGYTFGSGTRLTVV.

The V call is TRBV7-2, the J call TRBJ2-2, with 7 bases that match TRBD2. The CDR3 loop spans 15 amino acids. The germline gives CDR1 SGHTA, CDR2 FQGNSA. Germline trimming cut 5 bases from V and 1 base from J; bases unmatched to any gene: 4. CDR3 amino acids: CASSAPSGNTGELFF. DNA of the CDR3: TGTGCCAGCAGCGCGCCTAGCGGGAACACCGGGGAGCTGTTTTTT.

V usage is TRBV30 and J usage is TRBJ1-5, with TRBD1 identical over 10 bases. The CDR3 length is 18 residues. The trim removed 3 bases at V and 2 bases at J, leaving 13 bases unmatched. In germline, CDR1 is GTSNPN, CDR2 SVGIG (reference sequence). The CDR3 DNA is TGTGCCTGGAGGGGAAAGGGACAGGGGAGCTGGGGCAATCAGCCCCAGCATTTT. Protein sequence: CAWRGKGQGSWGNQPQHF.

For the CDR3, the DNA is TGTGCCAGCAGCTTATCAGTTTTCGGGGAGCTGTTTTTT. Translation gives CASSLSVFGELFF. This chain links TRBV7-6 with TRBJ2-2; no reliable D call. The CDR3 has 13 amino acids. V was pared by 2 bases and J by 7 bases, with 8 bases between. The germline V gene encodes CDR1 SGHVS and CDR2 FNYEAQ.